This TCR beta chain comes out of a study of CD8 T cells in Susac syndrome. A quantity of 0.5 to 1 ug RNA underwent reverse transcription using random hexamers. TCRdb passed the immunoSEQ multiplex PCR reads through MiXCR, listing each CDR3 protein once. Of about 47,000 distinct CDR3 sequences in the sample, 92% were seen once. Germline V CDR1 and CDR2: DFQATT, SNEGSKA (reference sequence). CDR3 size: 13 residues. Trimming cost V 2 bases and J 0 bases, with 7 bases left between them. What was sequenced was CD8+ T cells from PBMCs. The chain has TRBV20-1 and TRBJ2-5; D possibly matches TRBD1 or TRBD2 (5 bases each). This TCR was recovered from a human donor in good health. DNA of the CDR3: TGCAGTGCTAGATGGGGACACCAAGAGACCCAGTACTTC. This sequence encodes CSARWGHQETQYF.